A single sample gave rise to the 26 T cell receptor beta chains below, sequenced in a study of shared clonotypes between healthy human individuals. Naive CD8 cells lacked CD45RO and underwent positive selection for CCR7, leaving out terminally differentiated effector memory CD45RA+ cells. Produced via immunoSEQ multiplex PCR; TCRdb's table is partial and in-frame only. The repertoire includes 550,000 to 600,000 clones, nearly 98% of them detected once, and 0.3% sits in the top ten. The sample was naive CD8+ T cells sorted from blood. The receptors derive from a man in his thirties or forties in good health.

The CDR3 loop is CASRLAGGYEQYF. The CDR3 DNA is TGTGCCAGCAGACTAGCGGGAGGATACGAGCAGTACTTC. This chain connects TRBV27 to TRBJ2-7, with 12 positions matching TRBD2. The CDR3 is made up of 13 amino acids. CDR1 is MNHEY and CDR2 is SMNVEV in the germline V gene (reference sequence). V was pared by 6 bases and J by 4 bases, with 1 base of the junction left unmatched.

Concerning this clone: Other nucleotide sequences in the sample specify the same CDR3. The rearrangement uses TRBV7-9 and TRBJ2-2, with 7 bases fitting TRBD1. The J segment lost 0 bases and the V segment lost 5 bases, leaving 6 bases of the junction unmatched. The CDR3 runs to 16 residues. Germline CDR1 and CDR2: SEHNR and FQNEAQ (reference sequence). CDR3 DNA sequence: TGTGCCAGCAGCCCACCGGGGACAGCGAACACCGGGGAGCTGTTTTTT. Protein: CASSPPGTANTGELFF.

The genes are TRBV25-1 and TRBJ1-2; D is perhaps TRBD1 (5 bases). The CDR3 extends over 16 amino acids. Trimming took 4 bases from V and 8 from J, leaving 23 bases between them. The V gene's germline CDR1 is MGHDK and CDR2 SYGVNS. The CDR3 here is CASSVRDGLRGGGYTF. The DNA of the CDR3 is TGTGCCAGCAGTGTGCGGGACGGGCTCCGAGGCGGGGGCTACACCTTC.

V is TRBV9 and J is TRBJ2-5, with TRBD2 matching over 8 bases. The V segment lost 3 bases and the J segment 1 base; nucleotides outside the gene matches: 8. Germline-derived CDR1 and CDR2 are SGDLS and YYNGEE. The CDR3 covers 16 residues. The DNA for the CDR3 is TGTGCCAGCAGCGCACGGGAGGGGAGGATCCAAGAGACCCAGTACTTC. It encodes CASSAREGRIQETQYF.

The V call is TRBV7-9, the J call TRBJ2-1, with TRBD2 identical over 10 bases. CDR3 length: 17 residues. Germline-derived CDR1 and CDR2 are SEHNR and FQNEAQ (reference sequence). Germline trimming cut 5 bases from V and 3 bases from J; bases unmatched to any gene: 10. CDR3 residues: CASSTPPQREGYNEQFF. CDR3 sequence (DNA): TGTGCCAGCAGCACCCCTCCCCAGCGGGAGGGCTACAATGAGCAGTTCTTC.

The rearrangement uses TRBV6-5 and TRBJ1-1, with TRBD1 identical over 7 bases. The CDR3 contains 14 residues. With 6 bases clipped from V and 10 bases from J, the junction kept 14 bases outside the gene matches. The germline V gene has CDR1 MNHEY and CDR2 SVGAGI. CDR3 DNA: TGTGCCAGCAGACTCAACAGGGGCCAATGGTCAGCTTTCTTT. Residues: CASRLNRGQWSAFF.

As to this clone: Other DNA sequences from this sample encode an identical CDR3 as well. This chain connects TRBV5-1 to TRBJ2-7; D might be TRBD2 (5 bases). The V and J ends lost 5 bases and 4 bases respectively, with 10 bases between them. CDR3 length: 12 residues. CDR1 SGHRS and CDR2 YFSETQ come from the germline V gene. The CDR3 spells CASSSEGYEQYF. DNA for the CDR3: TGCGCCAGCAGTTCAGAGGGATACGAGCAGTACTTC.

The gene calls are TRBV30 and TRBJ2-7; possibly TRBD2 for D (6 bases). Germline CDR1 reads GTSNPN; CDR2 reads SVGIG (reference sequence). This CDR3 has 13 amino acids. Deletions cut 2 bases from V and 5 bases from J, with 13 bases between. CDR3 amino acids: CAWSPPGGNEQYF. The DNA of the CDR3 is TGTGCCTGGAGTCCCCCTGGGGGGAACGAGCAGTACTTC. Using reference TRBV30 and TRBJ2-7 for the parts outside the CDR3, the full variable domain is SQTIHQWPATLVQPVGSPLSLECTVEGTSNPNLYWYRQAAGRGLQLLFYSVGIGQISSEVPQNLSASRPQDRQFILSSKKLLLSDSGFYLCAWSPPGGNEQYFGPGTRLTVT.

V usage is TRBV28 and J usage is TRBJ2-7; 7 bases agree with TRBD1. Germline CDR1 MDHEN, CDR2 SYDVKM. The CDR3 totals 17 residues. Trimming took 5 bases from V and 4 from J; bases not matched to a gene: 17. In nucleotides, the CDR3 is TGTGCCAGCAGTCCGAACCAACTCCGGGACAGCAAATACGAGCAGTACTTC. It codes for CASSPNQLRDSKYEQYF.

This chain links TRBV7-6 with TRBJ2-2; 9 bases line up with TRBD2. Germline assignment: CDR1 SGHVS and CDR2 FNYEAQ. The CDR3 loop spans 17 amino acids. The V and J ends lost 2 bases and 0 bases, in that order; junction bases with no gene match: 4. CDR3 protein: CASSLLAGRTNTGELFF. The CDR3 coding sequence is TGTGCCAGCAGCTTACTAGCGGGAAGAACGAACACCGGGGAGCTGTTTTTT.

This sequence joins TRBV9 and TRBJ2-1, with D uncertain. V was clipped by 2 bases and J by 0 bases, with 15 bases between them. The germline V gene encodes CDR1 SGDLS and CDR2 YYNGEE. The CDR3 totals 17 residues. DNA of the CDR3: TGTGCCAGCAGCGTCCAGAGTGTAGCCAGCTCCTACAATGAGCAGTTCTTC. It yields the protein CASSVQSVASSYNEQFF. The variable domain in full, with the rest retrieved from reference TRBV9 and TRBJ2-1, is DSGVTQTPKHLITATGQRVTLRCSPRSGDLSVYWYQQSLDQGLQFLIQYYNGEERAKGNILERFSAQQFPDLHSELNLSSLELGDSALYFCASSVQSVASSYNEQFFGPGTRLTVL.

This sequence joins TRBV9 and TRBJ2-7, with 8 bases matching TRBD1. The germline V gene encodes CDR1 SGDLS and CDR2 YYNGEE. This CDR3 contains 13 residues. The V gene end was trimmed by 0 bases and the J gene end by 5 bases; junction bases not matched to a gene: 1. The CDR3 DNA sequence: TGTGCCAGCAGCGTAGGGACAGGGAACGAGCAGTACTTC. Translating it yields CASSVGTGNEQYF.

This rearrangement joins TRBV5-1 to TRBJ2-3, with D possibly TRBD2 on 6 matching bases. The CDR3 sequence is 14 residues long. Trimming took 2 bases from V and 4 from J, leaving 11 bases between them. Per germline, CDR1 SGHRS and CDR2 YFSETQ. The CDR3 DNA sequence: TGCGCCAGCAGCTTAGGGTGGGAGGCAGATACGCAGTATTTT. Protein product: CASSLGWEADTQYF.

As for this clone: Other nucleotide sequences in the sample specify the same CDR3. The rearrangement links TRBV27 to TRBJ1-2; D is unclear. The germline gives CDR1 MNHEY, CDR2 SMNVEV (reference sequence). The CDR3 length is 13 residues. V lost 3 bases, J lost 2 bases, and 7 bases lay in between. CDR3 coding DNA: TGTGCCAGCAGTTTCGCGGGAAACTATGGCTACACCTTC. Its protein is CASSFAGNYGYTF.

This chain links TRBV9 with TRBJ2-7; 9 nucleotides line up with TRBD1. CDR1 and CDR2 (germline): SGDLS, YYNGEE. The CDR3 consists of 15 residues. V trimming: 0 bases; J trimming: 5 bases; junction bases outside the gene matches: 6. CDR3 sequence (DNA): TGTGCCAGCAGCGTAGAAGGGACAGGGCGCGACGAGCAGTACTTC. Residues: CASSVEGTGRDEQYF. Together with reference TRBV9 and TRBJ2-7, the CDR3 gives the full variable domain: DSGVTQTPKHLITATGQRVTLRCSPRSGDLSVYWYQQSLDQGLQFLIQYYNGEERAKGNILERFSAQQFPDLHSELNLSSLELGDSALYFCASSVEGTGRDEQYFGPGTRLTVT.

The V and J genes are TRBV29-1 and TRBJ1-2; 10 bases align to TRBD1. The CDR3 covers 12 residues. The V segment lost 6 bases and the J segment 8 bases; nucleotides outside the gene matches: 6. Per the germline V gene, CDR1 is SQVTM and CDR2 is ANQGSEA. CDR3 region: CSVDRGATGYTF. The CDR3 DNA is TGCAGCGTGGACAGGGGGGCCACGGGCTACACCTTC.

This chain connects TRBV2 to TRBJ2-5, with TRBD1 matching over 10 bases. Germline CDR1 SNHLY, CDR2 FYNNEI. CDR3 length equals 16 residues. V was pared by 5 bases and J by 4 bases, with 10 bases of the junction left unmatched. The CDR3 region has the DNA TGTGCCAGCAGTACTACACCGGACAGGGGGGGAGAGACCCAGTACTTC. Amino acids: CASSTTPDRGGETQYF.

V gene TRBV28 combines with J gene TRBJ2-7, with TRBD2 matching 8 bases. Germline assignment: CDR1 MDHEN and CDR2 SYDVKM. V trimming: 7 bases; J trimming: 3 bases; junction bases outside the gene matches: 11. CDR3 length equals 15 residues. The CDR3 reads CASTQFREGIYEQYF. CDR3 bases: TGTGCCAGCACCCAATTTCGGGAGGGCATCTACGAGCAGTACTTC. Full variable domain (missing parts from reference TRBV28 and TRBJ2-7): DVKVTQSSRYLVKRTGEKVFLECVQDMDHENMFWYRQDPGLGLRLIYFSYDVKMKEKGDIPEGYSVSREKKERFSLILESASTNQTSMYLCASTQFREGIYEQYFGPGTRLTVT.

The J gene is TRBJ2-5, the V gene TRBV7-2; D may be TRBD2 (6 bases). With 4 bases removed from V and 5 bases from J, the gap between germline ends came to 23 bases. Per the germline V gene, CDR1 is SGHTA and CDR2 is FQGNSA. The CDR3 runs 17 residues. The CDR3 sequence: CASSSPGTYPEGETQYF. The CDR3 DNA reads TGTGCCAGCAGCTCCCCAGGGACTTACCCCGAGGGGGAGACCCAGTACTTC.

The chain links TRBV18 to TRBJ1-1, with a tentative D call TRBD1 (6 bases). The CDR3 is made up of 18 amino acids. Germline CDR1 reads KGHSH; CDR2 reads LQKENI. The germline V and J ends were trimmed by 5 bases and 0 bases, with 22 bases remaining between them. The CDR3 nucleotides read TGTGCCAGCTCATCGGACAGCTGGCCCAGTACCCTGAACACTGAAGCTTTCTTT. It yields the protein CASSSDSWPSTLNTEAFF.

The V gene is TRBV6-1, the J gene TRBJ1-1, with D tentatively TRBD1 (6 bases). Germline values: CDR1 MNHNS, CDR2 SASEGT. The CDR3 runs 15 residues. V was trimmed by 5 bases and J by 1 base, leaving 14 bases between them. The CDR3 DNA reads as TGTGCCAGCAGTCCGGACAGCAAAACGAACACTGAAGCTTTCTTT. Translation gives CASSPDSKTNTEAFF.

The V call is TRBV11-2, the J call TRBJ1-3; D not resolved. CDR3 size: 16 residues. Between the trimmed V and J ends, which lost 1 base and 1 base, there was a span of 11 bases. Per germline, CDR1 SGHAT and CDR2 FQNNGV. The CDR3 here is CASSLGSGMSGNTIYF. CDR3 coding DNA: TGTGCCAGCAGCTTAGGCTCGGGCATGTCTGGAAACACCATATATTTT.

V usage is TRBV7-2 and J usage is TRBJ2-1, with D maybe TRBD2 (6 bases). V lost 0 bases and J 6 bases, leaving 15 bases between the germline ends. This CDR3 contains 16 residues. Looked up from germline, CDR1 is SGHTA and CDR2 is FQGNSA. The CDR3 region is CASSLALGLEVNEQFF. The CDR3 DNA follows: TGTGCCAGCAGCTTAGCGTTGGGACTCGAAGTCAATGAGCAGTTCTTC.

This rearrangement joins TRBV29-1 to TRBJ1-1; D ambiguous. Trimming stripped 7 bases from V and 1 base from J, with 10 bases between. The CDR3 is 12 amino acids. In germline, CDR1 is SQVTM, CDR2 ANQGSEA. CDR3 sequence reads: CSADIRNTEAFF. The CDR3, as DNA: TGCAGCGCCGACATTAGGAACACTGAAGCTTTCTTT.

The rearrangement joins TRBV15 to TRBJ2-1, with no clear D. Germline CDR1 reads LNHNV; CDR2 reads YYDKDF (reference sequence). V dropped 5 bases and J dropped 10 bases, with 24 bases sitting between them. The CDR3 contains 16 residues. This CDR3 is CATSDMGKSSFGEQFF. The CDR3 DNA reads TGTGCCACCAGCGATATGGGAAAGAGTTCCTTTGGGGAGCAGTTCTTC.

Details on this clone: Mismatch with germline at one junction end may stem from a read error. CDR3 residues: CASSTQGNPEAFF. The CDR3 coding sequence is TGTGCCAGCAGCACACAGGGGAACCCTGAAGCTTTCTTT. J is TRBJ1-1 and V is TRBV5-4; 7 bases are a match to TRBD1. Germline assignment: CDR1 SGHNT and CDR2 YYREEE (reference sequence). This CDR3 is built from 13 residues.